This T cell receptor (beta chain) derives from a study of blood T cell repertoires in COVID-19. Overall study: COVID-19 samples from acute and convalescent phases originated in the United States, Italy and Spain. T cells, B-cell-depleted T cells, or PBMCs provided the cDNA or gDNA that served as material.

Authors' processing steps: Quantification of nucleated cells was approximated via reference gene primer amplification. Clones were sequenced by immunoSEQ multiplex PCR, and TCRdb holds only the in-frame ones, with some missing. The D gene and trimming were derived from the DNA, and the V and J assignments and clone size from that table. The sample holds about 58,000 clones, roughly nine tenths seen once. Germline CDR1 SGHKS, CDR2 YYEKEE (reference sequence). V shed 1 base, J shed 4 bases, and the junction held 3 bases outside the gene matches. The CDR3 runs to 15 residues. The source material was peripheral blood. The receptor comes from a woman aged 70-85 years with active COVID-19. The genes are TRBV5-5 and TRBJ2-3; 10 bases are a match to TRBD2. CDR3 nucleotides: TGTGCCAGCAGCTTGCTAGCGGGAGAAGCAGATACGCAGTATTTT. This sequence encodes CASSLLAGEADTQYF.